These 17 T cell receptor beta chains were all obtained from the same sample, sequenced in a study of T cell responses to AZD1222 COVID-19 vaccine. Only in-frame clones appear in the TCRdb table, and some are missing; sequencing was by immunoSEQ multiplex PCR. Counted here are some 100,000 clones, around 90% occurring once; the ten biggest clones make up 2.5% to 3.5%. Sequences were derived from peripheral blood, sampled 28 days after the second AZD1222 dose. The receptors were sampled from an adult who received the AZD1222 COVID-19 vaccine.

This chain uses TRBV9 with TRBJ2-5, with 10 bases lining up with TRBD2. This CDR3 contains 18 residues. Germline V gene lookup returns CDR1 SGDLS and CDR2 YYNGEE. V shed 2 bases, J shed 2 bases, and the junction held 12 bases outside the gene matches. The CDR3 spells CASSVASGGAIGQETQYF. The CDR3, as DNA: TGTGCCAGCAGCGTGGCTAGCGGGGGTGCTATAGGGCAAGAGACCCAGTACTTC.

The V call is TRBV7-2, the J call TRBJ2-7; TRBD2 might be the D (6 bases). V lost 1 base to trimming and J lost 6 bases, with 13 bases between them. This CDR3 is built from 14 residues. Germline lookup yields CDR1 SGHTA and CDR2 FQGNSA. The CDR3 is CASSLELYGGEQYF. In DNA, the CDR3 is TGTGCCAGCAGCTTAGAACTATACGGGGGCGAGCAGTACTTC.

V is TRBV5-4 and J is TRBJ2-2; TRBD2 agrees at 13 bases. The CDR3 covers 16 residues. The J segment lost 5 bases and the V segment lost 4 bases, leaving 5 bases of the junction unmatched. Germline V CDR1 and CDR2: SGHNT, YYREEE (reference sequence). CDR3 bases: TGTGCCAGCAGCGTACTAGCGGGGGGGCCAACCGGGGAGCTGTTTTTT. Encoded protein: CASSVLAGGPTGELFF.

V gene TRBV5-1 combines with J gene TRBJ1-5; D is perhaps TRBD1 (6 bases). Trimming left V 0 bases short and J 6 bases short, with 10 bases between. The germline gives CDR1 SGHRS, CDR2 YFSETQ. The CDR3 sequence is 14 residues long. The CDR3 nucleotides read TGCGCCAGCAGCTTGGCCGGGGGCGGTCAGCCCCAGCATTTT. Translation gives CASSLAGGGQPQHF.

The chain has TRBV5-1 and TRBJ2-7; TRBD2 agrees at 7 bases. Trimming removed 0 bases from V and 1 base from J; junction bases left unmatched: 1. The CDR3 is made up of 14 amino acids. The germline gives CDR1 SGHRS, CDR2 YFSETQ. DNA of the CDR3: TGCGCCAGCAGCTTGGGGCGGGGGTCCTACGAGCAGTACTTC. This encodes CASSLGRGSYEQYF.

DNA for the CDR3: TGTGCCAGCAGCTTAAACGGGGACGAGGGAGATACGCAGTATTTT. It yields the protein CASSLNGDEGDTQYF. The rearrangement links TRBV7-3 to TRBJ2-3, with D possibly called TRBD1 or TRBD2 (5 bases each). Germline V gene lookup returns CDR1 SGHTA and CDR2 FQGTGA. Trimming took off 1 base at V and 5 bases at J, with 13 bases between the two ends. This CDR3 region has 15 residues.

The V and J genes are TRBV19 and TRBJ1-2, with TRBD1 identical over 7 bases. From germline, CDR1 is LNHDA and CDR2 SQIVND (reference sequence). This CDR3 has 15 amino acids. J lost 3 bases, V lost 2 bases, and 6 bases had no gene match. The CDR3 sequence is CASSIHEGQHYGYTF. The DNA of the CDR3 is TGTGCCAGTAGTATACACGAGGGACAGCACTATGGCTACACCTTC.

This chain connects TRBV7-2 to TRBJ2-7, with D hard to call. The V gene's germline CDR1 is SGHTA and CDR2 FQGNSA. CDR3 length equals 15 residues. The V end lost 3 bases, the J end lost 2 bases, and 14 bases lay between the germline ends. The CDR3 nucleotides are TGTGCCAGCAGCTTGACGGGCCACTCCCCCTACGAGCAGTACTTC. Its translation: CASSLTGHSPYEQYF.

As regards this clone: In the same sample, other DNA sequences code for this CDR3. V gene TRBV28 combines with J gene TRBJ1-4; maybe TRBD1 (5 bases). The CDR3 sequence is 12 residues long. CDR1 MDHEN and CDR2 SYDVKM come from the germline V gene. V was trimmed by 8 bases and J by 5 bases, leaving 9 bases between them. The CDR3 DNA is TGTGCCAGCCAGGGAGGGAATGAAAAACTGTTTTTT. It translates to CASQGGNEKLFF.

The chain combines TRBV7-9 with TRBJ1-2; TRBD1 agrees at 10 bases. The V gene's germline CDR1 is SEHNR and CDR2 FQNEAQ (reference sequence). V was pared by 5 bases and J by 8 bases, with 11 bases of the junction left unmatched. The CDR3 extends over 15 amino acids. The CDR3 loop reads CASSRPTGGTEGYTF. In DNA, the CDR3 is TGTGCCAGCAGCCGCCCGACAGGGGGCACGGAGGGCTACACCTTC.

The chain recombines TRBV3-1 (or the pseudogene TRBV3-2) with TRBJ1-1; 8 positions agree with TRBD1. Losses at the gene ends were 2 bases for V and 4 bases for J; bases not matched to a gene: 9. The CDR3 consists of 16 residues. Germline CDR1 and CDR2: LGHDT and YNNKEL (reference sequence). CDR3 region: CASSQKDRVRSTEAFF. In nucleotides, the CDR3 is TGTGCCAGCAGCCAAAAGGACAGGGTCCGGTCCACTGAAGCTTTCTTT.

The chain combines TRBV3-1 (or the pseudogene TRBV3-2) with TRBJ1-3; D may be TRBD1 (5 bases). Germline CDR1 and CDR2: LGHDT and YNNKEL (reference sequence). Trimming removed 4 bases at V and 0 bases at J, with 10 bases between. This CDR3 has 15 residues. The CDR3 spells CASSPDISSGNTIYF. The CDR3 coding sequence is TGTGCCAGCAGCCCGGACATATCCTCTGGAAACACCATATATTTT.

V and J are TRBV6-6 and TRBJ2-7, with 7 bases identical to TRBD1. V lost 5 bases, J lost 3 bases, and 10 bases stayed unmatched. The V gene's germline CDR1 is MNHNY and CDR2 SVGAGI (reference sequence). This CDR3 region has 15 residues. The CDR3 region is CASSDPGGRDYEQYF. CDR3 DNA sequence: TGTGCCAGCAGTGACCCAGGGGGTCGGGACTACGAGCAGTACTTC.

This chain joins TRBV28 and TRBJ1-2, with D perhaps TRBD1 (6 bases). Germline loops: CDR1 MDHEN, CDR2 SYDVKM. The CDR3 has 15 residues. V was shortened by 4 bases and J by 5 bases, with 17 bases between the two germline ends. As DNA, the CDR3 is TGTGCCAGCAGTTACGGCGGGGGGCAAGTTTATGGCTACACCTTC. It translates to CASSYGGGQVYGYTF.

The V gene is TRBV28, the J gene TRBJ2-7, with 7 bases matching TRBD1. The V and J ends lost 8 bases and 0 bases, in that order; junction bases with no gene match: 10. This CDR3 comprises 15 residues. The V gene's germline CDR1 is MDHEN and CDR2 SYDVKM. CDR3 loop: CASETKGQLSYEQYF. The CDR3 DNA follows: TGTGCCAGCGAAACAAAGGGACAGCTCTCCTACGAGCAGTACTTC.

With respect to this clone: Other DNA sequences in the same sample also yield this CDR3. The rearrangement links TRBV7-3 to TRBJ1-1; perhaps TRBD1 as D (5 bases). The V gene's germline CDR1 is SGHTA and CDR2 FQGTGA. The CDR3 loop spans 13 amino acids. V was trimmed by 2 bases and J by 1 base, leaving 5 bases between them. CDR3 region: CASSLGANTEAFF. The CDR3 DNA reads TGTGCCAGCAGCTTAGGGGCGAACACTGAAGCTTTCTTT.

This clone came up once. This chain connects TRBV27 to TRBJ2-7; TRBD1 aligns across 12 bases. Trimming took 5 bases from V and 7 from J; bases not matched to a gene: 6. Germline lookup yields CDR1 MNHEY and CDR2 SMNVEV (reference sequence). This CDR3 is built from 14 residues. CDR3 in amino acids: CASSVGQGAWEQYF. In nucleotides, the CDR3 is TGTGCCAGCAGTGTGGGACAGGGGGCGTGGGAGCAGTACTTC.